This is a list of T cell receptor beta chains from one sample in a study of shared clonotypes between healthy human individuals. TCRdb's copy holds only in-frame clones and misses some; the assay was immunoSEQ multiplex PCR. Of about 1 million clones listed, around 75% are singletons. Source material: memory CD4+ T cells sorted from blood. These receptors all come from a man aged 18 to 35 in good health. The CDR3 runs from the conserved cysteine through the conserved F or W. A D gene is named only where the DNA matches it firmly. A clone size is listed for some rows: how often the clone was seen (once, few, many), or a class if it is expanded.

TRBV30	TRBJ2-5	-	-	TGTGCCTGGAGTTACGTCGGTCCCCCGGGGACCCAGTACTTC	CAWSYVGPPGTQYF
TRBV5-1	TRBJ1-5	-	-	TGCGCCAGCAGCTTGGAGGGGTCCAATCAGCCCCAGCATTTT	CASSLEGSNQPQHF
TRBV6-4	TRBJ2-7	-	few	TGTGCCAGCAGTGACTCGGCTAGTTTGGGACAACCCTCCTACGAGCAGTACTTC	CASSDSASLGQPSYEQYF
TRBV5-4	TRBJ2-5	TRBD2	-	TGTGCCAGCAGCCGTGGGACTAGCGGGGGGGCAGAGACCCAGTACTTC	CASSRGTSGGAETQYF
TRBV7-2	TRBJ2-7	-	few	TGTGCCAGCAACAAAGAGGGCTACGAGCAGTACTTC	CASNKEGYEQYF
TRBV5-4	TRBJ2-7	-	-	TGTGCCAGCAGCTTGCAAAATACGTACGAGCAGTACTTC	CASSLQNTYEQYF
TRBV7-3	TRBJ2-5	-	-	TGTGCCAGCAGCGAAGGAGGGGGGGAGACCCAGTACTTC	CASSEGGGETQYF
TRBV21-1	TRBJ2-1	-	-	TGTGCCAGCAGCTGTTACCCCGACAGGGACTACTACAATGAGCAGTTCTTC	CASSCYPDRDYYNEQFF
TRBV14	TRBJ1-1	-	-	TGTGCCAGCAGCCAAGTCCGCGGATTTGGCGCTGAAGCTTTCTTT	CASSQVRGFGAEAFF
TRBV5-1	TRBJ2-5	-	once	TGCGCCAGCAGCTTCGGAGGGGGGGACCAAGAGACCCAGTACTTC	CASSFGGGDQETQYF
TRBV7-2	TRBJ2-5	TRBD2	-	TGTGCCAGCAGCTTAGGTCCTAGCGGGAGATGGGGGGAGACCCAGTACTTC	CASSLGPSGRWGETQYF
TRBV5-1	TRBJ2-1	TRBD2	-	TGCGCCAGCAGCTTGGACACTAGCGGGAACAATGAGCAGTTCTTC	CASSLDTSGNNEQFF
TRBV10-3	TRBJ1-3	-	once	TGTGCCATCACTCCCCAGGGTCGTGGCGGAAACACCATATATTTT	CAITPQGRGGNTIYF
TRBV7-2	TRBJ2-1	-	-	TGTGCCAGCAGCTTAGCTCATGAGCAGTTCTTC	CASSLAHEQFF
TRBV2	TRBJ2-7	TRBD2	-	TGTGCCAGCGAGCTAGCGGGAGGGGCCTACGAGCAGTACTTC	CASELAGGAYEQYF
TRBV10-3	TRBJ2-7	-	-	TGTGCCATCAGTAGCGCGACCTCCTACGAGCAGTACTTC	CAISSATSYEQYF
TRBV7-3	TRBJ2-1	TRBD2	-	TGTGCCAGCAGCCCGAGCGGGGTCTCCTACAATGAGCAGTTCTTC	CASSPSGVSYNEQFF
TRBV6-5	TRBJ1-4	-	-	TGTGCCAGCAGAAGGTTTACGGGAGGGGAAAAACTGTTTTTT	CASRRFTGGEKLFF
TRBV9	TRBJ2-7	TRBD1	-	TGTGCCAGCAGCGTAGCCGGGACAGGGATTTACGAGCAGTACTTC	CASSVAGTGIYEQYF
TRBV7-9	TRBJ1-2	TRBD1	-	TGTGCCAGCAGCCCCAAGGGACAGAGCTATGGCTACACCTTC	CASSPKGQSYGYTF
TRBV6-1	TRBJ2-1	-	-	TGTGCCAGCAGTGGAGCCAACTCCTACAATGAGCAGTTCTTC	CASSGANSYNEQFF
TRBV19	TRBJ1-6	-	-	TGTGCCAGTAGCGAAACAGCGTATAATTCACCCCTCCACTTT	CASSETAYNSPLHF
TRBV5-4	TRBJ2-2	-	few	TGTGCCAGCAGCTTGATGGTTTCCACCGGGGAGCTGTTTTTT	CASSLMVSTGELFF
TRBV5-1	TRBJ1-4	TRBD1	-	TGCGCCAGCAGGCCTGGGTCGGGACAGACTAATGAAAAACTGTTTTTT	CASRPGSGQTNEKLFF
TRBV19	TRBJ2-3	-	-	TGTGCCAGTAGTACCGGGCTCCGCACAGATACGCAGTATTTT	CASSTGLRTDTQYF
TRBV19	TRBJ1-5	-	-	TGTGCCAGTAACCGTCGGGGTCTTGGTGATCAGCCCCAGCATTTT	CASNRRGLGDQPQHF
TRBV6-6	TRBJ1-1	-	-	TGTGCCAGCAGCCCAAGTGTCAGGGGTTACACTGAAGCTTTCTTT	CASSPSVRGYTEAFF
TRBV11-2	TRBJ1-4	-	-	TGTGCCAGCAGCTTTAGGAGTCCTAATGAAAAACTGTTTTTT	CASSFRSPNEKLFF
TRBV27	TRBJ2-3	-	-	TGTGCCAGCAGTACTAGATATGGCACAGATACGCAGTATTTT	CASSTRYGTDTQYF
TRBV29-1	TRBJ2-5	-	-	TGCAGCGCCAACCGAGGGGACCGGCGGGAGACCCAGTACTTC	CSANRGDRRETQYF
TRBV4-3	TRBJ2-1	TRBD2	-	TGCGCCAGCAGCCACCGGGGGGAGTTCTCCTACAATGAGCAGTTCTTC	CASSHRGEFSYNEQFF
TRBV5-6	TRBJ2-3	-	-	TGTGCCAGCAGCTTGGGACCCCCTAGCACAGATACGCAGTATTTT	CASSLGPPSTDTQYF
TRBV11-2	TRBJ1-2	-	-	TGTGCCAGCAGCAGGGAAAACAACTATGGCTACACCTTC	CASSRENNYGYTF
TRBV7-2	TRBJ1-1	-	-	TGTGCCAGCAGCTTAGGGCGCAACACTGAAGCTTTCTTT	CASSLGRNTEAFF
TRBV7-6	TRBJ1-5	-	-	TGTGCCAGCAGCTTTTACGGGGGGAGCAATCAGCCCCAGCATTTT	CASSFYGGSNQPQHF
TRBV6-5	TRBJ1-6	-	-	TGTGCCAGCAGTTCCTCGTGGGTGTATAATTCACCCCTCCACTTT	CASSSSWVYNSPLHF
TRBV28	TRBJ1-5	-	once	TGTGCCAGCAGTACCCCAGGGAGGGGTAGTTCAAATCAGCCCCAGCATTTT	CASSTPGRGSSNQPQHF
TRBV7-2	TRBJ2-4	-	-	TGTGCCAGCAGCTTAGGCGGATTAAACATTCAGTACTTC	CASSLGGLNIQYF